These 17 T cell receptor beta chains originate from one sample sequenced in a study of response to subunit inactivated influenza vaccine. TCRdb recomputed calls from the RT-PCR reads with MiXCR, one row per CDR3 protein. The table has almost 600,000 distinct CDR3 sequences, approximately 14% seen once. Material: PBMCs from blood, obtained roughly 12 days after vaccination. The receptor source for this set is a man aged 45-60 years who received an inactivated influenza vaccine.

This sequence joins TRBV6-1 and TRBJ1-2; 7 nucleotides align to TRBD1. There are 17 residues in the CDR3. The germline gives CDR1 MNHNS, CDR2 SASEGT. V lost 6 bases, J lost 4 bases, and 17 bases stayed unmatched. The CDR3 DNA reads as TGTGCCAGCAGCTCAGACAGGGCTCGTGTATCCATCTATGGCTACACCTTC. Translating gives CASSSDRARVSIYGYTF.

The CDR3 region is CASSQEGMWIRNTIYF. DNA for the CDR3: TGTGCCAGCAGCCAAGAGGGTATGTGGATTAGGAACACCATATATTTT. The chain recombines TRBV4-2 with TRBJ1-3; D is undetermined. The V gene's germline CDR1 is LGHNA and CDR2 YNFKEQ. CDR3 length: 16 amino acids. V was cut by 0 bases and J by 7 bases, with 16 bases left in between.

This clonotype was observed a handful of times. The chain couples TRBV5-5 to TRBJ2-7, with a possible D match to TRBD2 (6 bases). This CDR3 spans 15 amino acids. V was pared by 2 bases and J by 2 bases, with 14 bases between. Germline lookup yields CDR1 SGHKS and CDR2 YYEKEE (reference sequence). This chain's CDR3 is CASSFEAGRTYEQYF. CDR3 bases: TGTGCCAGCAGCTTTGAGGCAGGGAGGACCTACGAGCAGTACTTC.

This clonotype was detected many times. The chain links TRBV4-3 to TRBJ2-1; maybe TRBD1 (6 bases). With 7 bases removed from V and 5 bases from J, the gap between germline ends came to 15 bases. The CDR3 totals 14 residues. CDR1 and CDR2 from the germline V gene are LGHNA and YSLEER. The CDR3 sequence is CASTQGPPHNEQFF. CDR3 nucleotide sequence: TGCGCCAGCACCCAGGGGCCTCCTCACAATGAGCAGTTCTTC.

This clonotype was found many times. The CDR3, as DNA: TGTGCCAGCAGTGAAGGACAGCTATCCTACGAGCAGTACTTC. As protein: CASSEGQLSYEQYF. J is TRBJ2-7 and V is TRBV7-9, with a weak D call TRBD1 (6 bases). Germline loops: CDR1 SEHNR, CDR2 FQNEAQ (reference sequence). The CDR3 contains 14 residues. V shed 6 bases and J shed 1 base, with 13 bases lying between them.

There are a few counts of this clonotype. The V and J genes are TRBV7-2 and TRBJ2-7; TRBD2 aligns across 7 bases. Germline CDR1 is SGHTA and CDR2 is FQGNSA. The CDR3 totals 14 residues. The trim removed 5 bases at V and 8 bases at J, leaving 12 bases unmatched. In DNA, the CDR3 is TGTGCCAGCAGCCCCGGAGCGGGAACGTTTAAGCAGTACTTC. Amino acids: CASSPGAGTFKQYF.

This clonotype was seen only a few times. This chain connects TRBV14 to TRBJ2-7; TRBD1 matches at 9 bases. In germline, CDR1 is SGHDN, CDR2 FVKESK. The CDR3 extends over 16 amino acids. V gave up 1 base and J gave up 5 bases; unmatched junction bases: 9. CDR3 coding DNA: TGTGCCAGCAGCCAAGGTCCAGGACAGGGGATTAACGAGCAGTACTTC. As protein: CASSQGPGQGINEQYF. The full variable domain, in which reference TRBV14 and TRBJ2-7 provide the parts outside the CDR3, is EAGVTQFPSHSVIEKGQTVTLRCDPISGHDNLYWYRRVMGKEIKFLLHFVKESKQDESGMPNNRFLAERTGGTYSTLKVQPAELEDSGVYFCASSQGPGQGINEQYFGPGTRLTVT.

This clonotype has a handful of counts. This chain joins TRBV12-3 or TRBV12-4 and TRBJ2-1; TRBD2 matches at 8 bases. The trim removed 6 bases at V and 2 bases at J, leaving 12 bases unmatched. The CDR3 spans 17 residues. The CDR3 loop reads CASSSPAGGTPYNEQFF. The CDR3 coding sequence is TGTGCCAGCAGCTCCCCGGCGGGGGGAACGCCCTACAATGAGCAGTTCTTC.

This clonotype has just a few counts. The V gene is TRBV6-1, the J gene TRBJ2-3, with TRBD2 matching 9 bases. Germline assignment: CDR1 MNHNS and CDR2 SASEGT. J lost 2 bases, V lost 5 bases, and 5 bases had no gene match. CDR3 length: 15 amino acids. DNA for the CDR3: TGTGCCAGCAGTCGCGGACTAGCGTTCACAGATACGCAGTATTTT. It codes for CASSRGLAFTDTQYF.

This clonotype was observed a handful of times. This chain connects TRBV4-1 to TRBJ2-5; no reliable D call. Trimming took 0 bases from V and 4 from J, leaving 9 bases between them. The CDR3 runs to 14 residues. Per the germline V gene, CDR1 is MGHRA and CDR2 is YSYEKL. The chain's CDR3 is CASSQDLVGETQYF. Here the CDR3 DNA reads TGCGCCAGCAGCCAAGATCTCGTGGGAGAGACCCAGTACTTC.

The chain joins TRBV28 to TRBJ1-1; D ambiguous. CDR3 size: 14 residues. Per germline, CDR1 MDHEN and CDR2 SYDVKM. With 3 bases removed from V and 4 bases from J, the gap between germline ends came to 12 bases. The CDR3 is CASSFVMMVTEAFF. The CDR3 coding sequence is TGTGCCAGCAGTTTTGTGATGATGGTCACTGAAGCTTTCTTT.

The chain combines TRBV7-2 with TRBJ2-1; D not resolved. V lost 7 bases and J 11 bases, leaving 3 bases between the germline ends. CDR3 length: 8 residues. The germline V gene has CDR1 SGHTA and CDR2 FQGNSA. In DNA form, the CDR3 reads TGTGCCAGCAACCAGCAGTTCTTC. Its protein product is CASNQQFF.

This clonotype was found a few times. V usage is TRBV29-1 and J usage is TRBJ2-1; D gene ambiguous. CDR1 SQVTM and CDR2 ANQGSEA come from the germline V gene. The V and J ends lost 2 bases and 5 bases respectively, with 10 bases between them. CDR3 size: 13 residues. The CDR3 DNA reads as TGCAGCGTTGAAAGCCTAACCAACAATGAGCAGTTCTTC. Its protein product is CSVESLTNNEQFF.

The CDR3 coding sequence is TGCAGCGTTGGGATCCGTGGGGCCCTGAACACTGAAGCTTTCTTT. Its translation: CSVGIRGALNTEAFF. The chain combines TRBV29-1 with TRBJ1-1; a weak D match, TRBD1 (5 bases). The germline CDR1 and CDR2 sequences are SQVTM and ANQGSEA. This CDR3 region has 15 residues. Trimming removed 4 bases at V and 0 bases at J, with 15 bases between.

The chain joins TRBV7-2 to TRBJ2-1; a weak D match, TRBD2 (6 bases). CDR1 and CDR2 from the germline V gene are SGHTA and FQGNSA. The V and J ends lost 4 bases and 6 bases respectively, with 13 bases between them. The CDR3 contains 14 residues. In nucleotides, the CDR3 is TGTGCCAGCAGCTCCCTAGCGAATTCCAATGAGCAGTTCTTC. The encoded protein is CASSSLANSNEQFF.

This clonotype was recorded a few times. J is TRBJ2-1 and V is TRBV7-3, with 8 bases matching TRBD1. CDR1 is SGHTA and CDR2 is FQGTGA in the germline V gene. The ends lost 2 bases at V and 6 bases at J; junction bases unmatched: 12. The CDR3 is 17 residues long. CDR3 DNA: TGTGCCAGCAGCTTATTTTACGCAGGGGGCTCCCTCAATGAGCAGTTCTTC. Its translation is CASSLFYAGGSLNEQFF. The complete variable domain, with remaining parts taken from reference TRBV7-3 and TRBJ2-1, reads GAGVSQTPSNKVTEKGKYVELRCDPISGHTALYWYRQSLGQGPEFLIYFQGTGAADDSGLPNDRFFAVRPEGSVSTLKIQRTERGDSAVYLCASSLFYAGGSLNEQFFGPGTRLTVL.

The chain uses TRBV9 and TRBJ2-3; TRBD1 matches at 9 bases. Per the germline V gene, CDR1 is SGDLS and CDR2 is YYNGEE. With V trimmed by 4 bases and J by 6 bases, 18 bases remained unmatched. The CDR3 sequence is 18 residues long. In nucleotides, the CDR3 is TGTGCCAGCAGCCGGACGGCGGACAGGGGCCTTCTAAGGGATACGCAGTATTTT. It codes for CASSRTADRGLLRDTQYF.